This T cell receptor beta chain originates from a study of T cell repertoires in cytomegalovirus infection. In the study overall: It was recently identified HLA-C-restricted and well-studied HLA-B-restricted CMV epitopes that the study used. It can be stated that public TCR beta signatures indicated CMV infection as well as a matching HLA type.

This clonotype was picked up a small number of times. The antigen remains undetermined. Study-level results: HLA-C-restricted CMV clonotypes gave the most frequent clonotype in two of eight donors.

Using its own MiXCR run on the reads, TCRdb lists one record per CDR3 protein. The table records 700,000 to 950,000 distinct CDR3 sequences, roughly 33% of them present only once. The CDR3 loop spans 13 amino acids. Germline CDR1 is MNHEY and CDR2 is SMNVEV (reference sequence). The germline V and J ends were trimmed by 4 bases and 5 bases, with 9 bases remaining between them. This TCR came from a human donor in good health (CMV status not recorded). Some clones in this sample may be carry-over from other donors' samples. Sequenced material: cultured CD8+ T cells from PBMCs, taken from culture after CMV antigen stimulation. The rearrangement joins TRBV27 to TRBJ2-4; possibly TRBD2 for D (7 bases). In DNA, the CDR3 is TGTGCCAGCAGTTCCGGGGGGCAAAACATTCAGTACTTC. Protein product: CASSSGGQNIQYF.